A selection of T cell receptor beta chains follows, all from one sample in a study of cytomegalovirus exposure and HLA in healthy donors. Measured with immunoSEQ multiplex PCR; TCRdb has only the in-frame clones, and not every one. The sample gives around 100,000 clones, around 72% of which show up once; around an eighth is in the top ten. Sequenced material: PBMCs. These receptors were obtained from a male donor in good health and CMV-seropositive. Each CDR3 is given with its conserved first and last residue. The D gene is left open where the match is weak. For some rows the clone size is stated as once, few or many, or as a class when expanded; others skip it.

>11|-|TRBV15|TRBJ1-2|-
CATSRDINYTF
TGTGCCACCAGCAGAGATATAAACTACACCTTC
>12|-|TRBV18|TRBJ2-1|few
CASSPVGEEQFF
TGTGCCAGCTCCCCTGTTGGGGAGGAGCAGTTCTTC
>16|-|TRBV27|TRBJ1-6|-
CASSSLRPAANSPLHF
TGTGCCAGCAGTTCCTTACGACCCGCGGCAAATTCACCCCTCCACTTT
>13|TRBD1|TRBV27|TRBJ2-5|-
CASGTTGGETQYF
TGTGCCAGCGGGACGACAGGGGGAGAGACCCAGTACTTC
>14|-|TRBV2|TRBJ1-5|once
CASSEGIGAQPQHF
TGTGCCAGCAGTGAGGGGATAGGGGCTCAGCCCCAGCATTTT
>14|TRBD1|TRBV14|TRBJ1-2|few
CASSREGGVGGYTF
TGTGCCAGCAGCCGCGAAGGGGGCGTGGGTGGCTACACCTTC
>15|-|TRBV5-1|TRBJ1-1|-
CASSLGTGSETEAFF
TGCGCCAGCAGCTTAGGCACAGGGAGCGAAACTGAAGCTTTCTTT
>18|TRBD1|TRBV15|TRBJ2-4|-
CATSREIGRGLAKNIQYF
TGTGCCACCAGCAGAGAGATTGGCAGGGGGCTTGCCAAAAACATTCAGTACTTC
>15|TRBD1|TRBV30|TRBJ2-7|-
CAFQNEGQGAIEQYF
TGTGCCTTCCAAAACGAGGGACAGGGGGCTATCGAGCAGTACTTC
>17|TRBD2|TRBV13|TRBJ2-2|-
CASSLGLAGTNTGELFF
TGTGCCAGCAGCTTAGGACTAGCGGGGACTAACACCGGGGAGCTGTTTTTT
>16|-|TRBV5-1|TRBJ2-7|few
CASSHRGYRGSYEQYF
TGCGCCAGCAGCCATAGGGGGTACCGAGGATCCTACGAGCAGTACTTC
>14|TRBD2|TRBV15|TRBJ2-3|once
CATSGGGYTDTQYF
TGTGCCACCAGCGGCGGGGGTTATACAGATACGCAGTATTTT
>15|-|TRBV6-1|TRBJ1-5|-
CASNIVADSNQPQHF
TGTGCCAGTAATATAGTGGCGGATAGCAATCAGCCCCAGCATTTT
>14|-|TRBV4-2|TRBJ1-1|few
CASRAGPLSTEAFF
TGTGCCAGCAGGGCAGGCCCACTGAGCACTGAAGCTTTCTTT
>15|-|TRBV27|TRBJ2-6|-
CASSLSRVTANVLTF
TGTGCCAGCAGTTTATCACGGGTAACGGCCAACGTCCTGACTTTC
>13|-|TRBV6-6|TRBJ1-3|-
CASRWESGNTIYF
TGTGCCAGCCGTTGGGAGTCTGGAAACACCATATATTTT
>15|-|TRBV21-1|TRBJ2-7|-
CASSNLGRNVYEQYF
TGTGCCAGCAGCAATTTGGGCAGAAACGTATACGAGCAGTACTTC